The clone carrying this T cell receptor beta chain counts as medium-sized. Its target is unknown. The CDR3 spans 15 residues. V shed 5 bases and J 5 bases; nucleotides not matched to a gene: 9. Germline assignment: CDR1 DFQATT and CDR2 SNEGSKA (reference sequence). This record belongs to a study of spatial heterogeneity in lung cancer. The wider study: Consistently, beta-chain sequences turned up in larger numbers than alpha-chain sequences did.

Findings and caveats of the study: Ubiquitous and regional nonsynonymous mutations were tracked by counts of ubiquitous and regional expanded TCRs, respectively. Expanded intratumoral alpha and beta TCR counts tracked tumor mutation counts.

TCRdb ran MiXCR on the 5' RACE reads and lists one entry per CDR3 protein. The table includes over 650 distinct CDR3 sequences, under 35% detected once. Documented time point: sample taken at primary tumor resection. Whole RNA was taken from tumor, nontumor lung or frozen PBMC; it was then sequenced unsorted. The genes are TRBV20-1 and TRBJ2-1; TRBD2 matches at 10 bases. This clonotype originated in a male donor with early-stage non-small cell lung cancer. Sequenced material: lung tumor tissue, taken at surgery. The CDR3 here is CSALTGLAPNNEQFF. CDR3 DNA: TGCAGTGCTTTAACGGGACTAGCGCCTAACAATGAGCAGTTCTTC.